Below are 27 T cell receptor beta chains sequenced from a single sample in a study of beta chain features in type 1 diabetes. Expressed TCRB transcripts got sequenced, as all isolated RNA was reverse transcribed. Sequencing was performed with immunoSEQ multiplex PCR; in TCRdb, only in-frame clones are kept and a portion is missing. The sample includes about 930,000 clones, under 20% seen only once; the top ten take 0.02% to 0.03%. Sequencing used naive CD4+ T cells from blood. These receptors originate from a young woman in good health.

The CDR3 loop is CASSRGLPDTEAFF. The CDR3 DNA follows: TGCGCCAGCAGCCGGGGACTTCCCGACACTGAAGCTTTCTTT. The rearrangement uses TRBV5-1 and TRBJ1-1; perhaps TRBD1 as D (5 bases). The CDR3 totals 14 residues. Trimming stripped 4 bases from V and 3 bases from J, with 13 bases between. CDR1 SGHRS and CDR2 YFSETQ come from the germline V gene. The variable domain in full, with the rest retrieved from reference TRBV5-1 and TRBJ1-1, is KAGVTQTPRYLIKTRGQQVTLSCSPISGHRSVSWYQQTPGQGLQFLFEYFSETQRNKGNFPGRFSGRQFSNSRSEMNVSTLELGDSALYLCASSRGLPDTEAFFGQGTRLTVV.

This clone has just a few counts. The chain employs TRBV10-3 and TRBJ2-2; possible D gene TRBD2, 5 bases. This CDR3 comprises 14 residues. Germline V CDR1 and CDR2: ENHRY, SYGVKD. V was pared by 8 bases and J by 0 bases, with 10 bases between. The CDR3 region has the DNA TGTGCCATCCGGGGTGCGGCGAACACCGGGGAGCTGTTTTTT. Translating it yields CAIRGAANTGELFF.

J is TRBJ2-1 and V is TRBV6-5; a possible D gene is TRBD2 (5 bases). This CDR3 has 13 residues. In germline, CDR1 is MNHEY, CDR2 SVGAGI. Trimming cost V 1 base and J 10 bases, with 11 bases left between them. The CDR3: CASSYFRGREQFF. CDR3 in DNA: TGTGCCAGCAGTTACTTCCGGGGTCGAGAGCAGTTCTTC.

The sample holds one count of this clone. The chain uses TRBV5-4 and TRBJ2-5, with a possible D match to TRBD1 (5 bases). Germline V gene sequence: CDR1 SGHNT, CDR2 YYREEE (reference sequence). The CDR3 totals 15 residues. Trimming cost V 0 bases and J 1 base, with 10 bases left between them. The CDR3 DNA reads TGTGCCAGCAGCTTGGGTCAGGGTCGCCAAGAGACCCAGTACTTC. This encodes CASSLGQGRQETQYF.

This clone was picked up a small number of times. The rearrangement uses TRBV28 and TRBJ2-1, with 7 nucleotides matching TRBD1. V lost 5 bases, J lost 1 base, and 8 bases stayed unmatched. Per the germline V gene, CDR1 is MDHEN and CDR2 is SYDVKM. This CDR3 has 16 amino acids. For the CDR3, the DNA is TGTGCCAGCAGTCGAATAACAGGGGAGTCCTACAATGAGCAGTTCTTC. It specifies CASSRITGESYNEQFF.

J is TRBJ1-1 and V is TRBV6-5, with D maybe TRBD1 (5 bases). Per the germline V gene, CDR1 is MNHEY and CDR2 is SVGAGI. The CDR3 length is 13 residues. Trimming cost V 6 bases and J 4 bases, with 12 bases left between them. The CDR3: CASRRGDGTEAFF. As DNA, the CDR3 is TGTGCCAGCAGACGAGGGGATGGCACTGAAGCTTTCTTT.

V is TRBV6-5 and J is TRBJ2-7, with D perhaps matching TRBD1 or TRBD2 (6 bases each). Deletions cut 8 bases from V and 7 bases from J, with 21 bases between. The CDR3 runs 14 residues. Germline CDR1 MNHEY, CDR2 SVGAGI. The CDR3 spells CASGREGGRWEQYF. Here the CDR3 DNA reads TGTGCCAGCGGCCGTGAGGGGGGCCGCTGGGAGCAGTACTTC.

The V call is TRBV5-1, the J call TRBJ2-2; TRBD1 might be the D (5 bases). The V end lost 7 bases, the J end lost 6 bases, and 19 bases lay between the germline ends. Germline CDR1 is SGHRS and CDR2 is YFSETQ. The CDR3 runs to 15 residues. The CDR3, as DNA: TGCGCCAGCCGACGCGATGGGCCAGGGTCCGGGGAGCTGTTTTTT. Its protein is CASRRDGPGSGELFF. The entire variable domain, with the rest obtained from reference TRBV5-1 and TRBJ2-2, is as follows: KAGVTQTPRYLIKTRGQQVTLSCSPISGHRSVSWYQQTPGQGLQFLFEYFSETQRNKGNFPGRFSGRQFSNSRSEMNVSTLELGDSALYLCASRRDGPGSGELFFGEGSRLTVL.

The gene calls are TRBV10-3 and TRBJ1-3; D might be TRBD1 (6 bases). Trimming pared 6 bases from V and 0 bases from J, leaving 12 bases between. The CDR3 totals 15 residues. CDR1 and CDR2 (germline): ENHRY, SYGVKD. The CDR3 spells CAIRSRGISGNTIYF. CDR3 nucleotides: TGTGCCATCAGATCTAGGGGGATCTCTGGAAACACCATATATTTT.

This clone appeared a few times. The chain links TRBV4-3 to TRBJ2-7; D is uncertain. The CDR3 has 13 amino acids. Germline-derived CDR1 and CDR2 are LGHNA and YSLEER. Trimming pared 0 bases from V and 7 bases from J, leaving 10 bases between. The CDR3 nucleotides are TGCGCCAGCAGCCAAGATTGGGGTTGGGAGCAGTACTTC. It yields the protein CASSQDWGWEQYF.

This clone was seen a handful of times. The V gene is TRBV21-1, the J gene TRBJ2-7; whether TRBD1, the table's D call, matches the DNA was not checked. TRBV21-1 corresponds to a pseudogene. This CDR3 spans 20 amino acids. Written as DNA, the CDR3 is TGTGCCCGAAGAACGACAGCTTGGGTCGGTCAGTCGACGGTAACCTACGAGCAGTACTTC. Protein product: CARRTTAWVGQSTVTYEQYF.

This clone has only a few counts. This chain uses TRBV5-1 with TRBJ2-7; the D gene could be TRBD1 or TRBD2 (5 bases each). The germline V gene encodes CDR1 SGHRS and CDR2 YFSETQ. V dropped 3 bases and J dropped 2 bases, with 15 bases sitting between them. This CDR3 has 15 residues. CDR3 loop: CASSWGRLEPYEQYF. In nucleotides, the CDR3 is TGCGCCAGCAGCTGGGGACGATTAGAACCCTACGAGCAGTACTTC.

The CDR3 loop reads CASSLVLAGGTDTQYF. The CDR3 DNA is TGTGCCAGCAGCTTAGTACTAGCGGGAGGCACAGATACGCAGTATTTT. The chain combines TRBV13 with TRBJ2-3, with 11 positions matching TRBD2. The CDR3 length is 16 residues. The germline gives CDR1 PRHDT, CDR2 FYEKMQ (reference sequence). The V segment lost 1 base and the J segment 1 base; nucleotides outside the gene matches: 1.

DNA of the CDR3: TGTGCCAGCAGTAAGAGGGGGTATGGCTACACCTTC. Its translation is CASSKRGYGYTF. The chain recombines TRBV28 with TRBJ1-2, with D maybe TRBD1 (6 bases). The CDR3 has 12 amino acids. The germline V and J ends were trimmed by 5 bases and 5 bases, with 9 bases remaining between them. The germline V gene encodes CDR1 MDHEN and CDR2 SYDVKM.

A remark on this clone: The same CDR3 arises from other DNA sequences in this sample as well. The rearrangement links TRBV2 to TRBJ1-5, with D maybe TRBD1 (5 bases). CDR1 is SNHLY, CDR2 FYNNEI, per germline. This CDR3 has 14 amino acids. The V end was cut by 4 bases, the J end by 2 bases, with 9 bases between. CDR3 protein: CASSGGGGNQPQHF. Written as DNA, the CDR3 is TGTGCCAGCAGTGGTGGGGGTGGCAATCAGCCCCAGCATTTT.

This clone was seen more than once but under ten times. J is TRBJ1-1 and V is TRBV27; no clear D gene. Germline V lookup: CDR1 MNHEY, CDR2 SMNVEV (reference sequence). V dropped 5 bases and J dropped 2 bases, with 18 bases sitting between them. This CDR3 region has 16 residues. The CDR3 region is CASSPIITVINTEAFF. The CDR3 DNA is TGTGCCAGCAGTCCAATCATTACAGTAATCAACACTGAAGCTTTCTTT.

V and J are TRBV19 and TRBJ2-7, with D possibly matching TRBD2 (5 bases). Germline lookup yields CDR1 LNHDA and CDR2 SQIVND (reference sequence). The V end was cut by 4 bases, the J end by 9 bases, with 10 bases between. The CDR3 sequence is 11 residues long. The CDR3 nucleotides are TGTGCCAGTAGTAGCTGGGGAGCGCAGTACTTC. Translated: CASSSWGAQYF.

The gene calls are TRBV9 and TRBJ1-1; D not resolved. In germline, CDR1 is SGDLS, CDR2 YYNGEE. The CDR3 covers 11 residues. V was cut by 4 bases and J by 11 bases, with 12 bases left in between. CDR3 bases: TGTGCCAGCAGCCCGTATACTGGGGCTTTCTTT. This encodes CASSPYTGAFF.

This clone was observed a few times. This chain connects TRBV6-6 to TRBJ1-2; 9 bases align to TRBD1. The J segment lost 6 bases and the V segment lost 0 bases, leaving 2 bases of the junction unmatched. The CDR3 runs to 14 residues. In germline, CDR1 is MNHNY, CDR2 SVGAGI (reference sequence). This CDR3 reads CASSYSDRGNGYTF. CDR3 DNA sequence: TGTGCCAGCAGTTACTCCGACAGGGGGAATGGCTACACCTTC.

This clone appeared a few times. V is TRBV16 and J is TRBJ1-2, with D uncertain. Per germline, CDR1 KGHSY and CDR2 FQNENV. The length of the CDR3 is 15 residues. Trimming removed 3 bases at V and 2 bases at J, with 13 bases between. The CDR3 region has the DNA TGTGCCAGCAGCCAGGAGACCACGACGAACTATGGCTACACCTTC. Its translation: CASSQETTTNYGYTF.

This clone has only a few counts. The chain links TRBV11-2 to TRBJ2-1, with 7 nucleotides matching TRBD1. J was trimmed by 7 bases and V by 6 bases; bases with no gene match: 12. The germline V gene has CDR1 SGHAT and CDR2 FQNNGV. The CDR3 has 15 amino acids. The CDR3 nucleotides are TGTGCCAGCAGACAACAGGGGACGTCTTGGAATGAGCAGTTCTTC. Translated, it gives CASRQQGTSWNEQFF. Full variable domain (rest looked up from reference TRBV11-2 and TRBJ2-1): EAGVAQSPRYKIIEKRQSVAFWCNPISGHATLYWYQQILGQGPKLLIQFQNNGVVDDSQLPKDRFSAERLKGVDSTLKIQPAKLEDSAVYLCASRQQGTSWNEQFFGPGTRLTVL.

This clone was recorded a few times. The genes are TRBV18 and TRBJ1-1; 7 bases agree with TRBD1. CDR1 and CDR2 (germline): KGHSH, LQKENI. J was trimmed by 11 bases and V by 5 bases; bases with no gene match: 11. This CDR3 has 13 residues. The CDR3 reads CASSEGQAKKAFF. The CDR3 DNA reads TGTGCCAGCTCAGAAGGACAGGCGAAAAAGGCTTTCTTT.

This chain joins TRBV11-2 and TRBJ1-2; tentative D call: TRBD1 (5 bases). The V end was cut by 1 base, the J end by 4 bases, with 10 bases between. The germline V gene has CDR1 SGHAT and CDR2 FQNNGV. The CDR3 runs 14 residues. CDR3 protein: CASSLGAGSYGYTF. Here the CDR3 DNA reads TGTGCCAGCAGCTTAGGGGCAGGGTCCTATGGCTACACCTTC. Complete variable domain (other parts from reference TRBV11-2 and TRBJ1-2): EAGVAQSPRYKIIEKRQSVAFWCNPISGHATLYWYQQILGQGPKLLIQFQNNGVVDDSQLPKDRFSAERLKGVDSTLKIQPAKLEDSAVYLCASSLGAGSYGYTFGSGTRLTVV.

This clone was seen more than once but under ten times. V and J are TRBV5-1 and TRBJ2-5, with D tentatively TRBD2 (6 bases). The germline CDR1 and CDR2 sequences are SGHRS and YFSETQ. Trimming removed 4 bases at V and 0 bases at J, with 10 bases between. The CDR3 sequence is 14 residues long. CDR3 sequence: CASSPGLHQETQYF. The DNA for the CDR3 is TGCGCCAGCAGCCCGGGACTCCACCAAGAGACCCAGTACTTC. The full variable domain, with the rest looked up from reference TRBV5-1 and TRBJ2-5, is KAGVTQTPRYLIKTRGQQVTLSCSPISGHRSVSWYQQTPGQGLQFLFEYFSETQRNKGNFPGRFSGRQFSNSRSEMNVSTLELGDSALYLCASSPGLHQETQYFGPGTRLLVL.

This chain joins TRBV5-1 and TRBJ2-1, with 9 bases matching TRBD1. The CDR3 is made up of 14 amino acids. V gave up 4 bases and J gave up 3 bases; unmatched junction bases: 2. Germline-derived CDR1 and CDR2 are SGHRS and YFSETQ. CDR3 in DNA: TGCGCCAGCAGCGGGGACAGGGTCTACAATGAGCAGTTCTTC. Its translation is CASSGDRVYNEQFF.

The V call is TRBV18, the J call TRBJ1-5, with no clear D. V dropped 6 bases and J dropped 0 bases, with 6 bases sitting between them. The CDR3 contains 13 residues. Germline V gene data show CDR1 as KGHSH and CDR2 as LQKENI. The CDR3 is CASSPNSNQPQHF. The CDR3 DNA reads TGTGCCAGCTCCCCAAATAGCAATCAGCCCCAGCATTTT.

CDR3 sequence reads: CASSRELVPNTEAFF. The DNA of the CDR3 is TGTGCCAGCAGTCGTGAACTGGTACCGAACACTGAAGCTTTCTTT. J is TRBJ1-1 and V is TRBV7-9; no reliable D call. CDR1 is SEHNR and CDR2 is FQNEAQ in the germline V gene (reference sequence). V was shortened by 6 bases and J by 1 base, with 15 bases between the two germline ends. This CDR3 contains 15 residues.